A selection of T cell receptor beta chains follows, all from one sample in a study of T-cell reconstitution after alpha-beta-depleted transplantation in children. TCRdb fed the PCR reads into MiXCR, producing one record per CDR3 protein. Altogether around 300,000 distinct CDR3 sequences are present, approximately 23% being singletons, with the ten largest covering approximately 11%. This sample comprised PBMCs, mostly from graft donor cells, obtained 180 days after TCRalphabeta/CD19-depleted stem cell transplant. Receptor source: a male patient between 5 and 17 years old who had a stem cell transplant for acute lymphoblastic leukemia, so the T cells may come from the graft donor. Both conserved end residues are trimmed from each CDR3. Each record gives: clone size, J gene, V gene, CDR3 protein. Size values are once, few and many counts, or a class for expanded clones, and some rows have none.

abundance: few
j_gene: TRBJ2-2
v_gene: TRBV5-1
CDR3aa: ASSGRNTGELF

abundance: .
j_gene: TRBJ1-6
v_gene: TRBV9
CDR3aa: ASSVVAGGGSPLH

abundance: .
j_gene: TRBJ2-6
v_gene: TRBV7-3
CDR3aa: ASSPPWPGANVLT

abundance: .
j_gene: TRBJ2-4
v_gene: TRBV20-1
CDR3aa: SVGGVGKNIQY

abundance: few
j_gene: TRBJ2-1
v_gene: TRBV14
CDR3aa: ASSQDRLAYEQF

abundance: .
j_gene: TRBJ2-2
v_gene: TRBV5-1
CDR3aa: ASSLPGLAENTGELF

abundance: few
j_gene: TRBJ2-4
v_gene: TRBV20-1
CDR3aa: SASNQGAKNIQY

abundance: few
j_gene: TRBJ2-1
v_gene: TRBV7-9
CDR3aa: ASSLVYGRSYNEQF

abundance: few
j_gene: TRBJ2-4
v_gene: TRBV7-2
CDR3aa: ASSLGGLAVAKNIQY

abundance: .
j_gene: TRBJ2-7
v_gene: TRBV6-5
CDR3aa: ATTIGGPPYEQY

abundance: few
j_gene: TRBJ2-2
v_gene: TRBV3-1
CDR3aa: ASSQVVGTGELF

abundance: many
j_gene: TRBJ2-1
v_gene: TRBV20-1
CDR3aa: SARDQWGTDNEQF

abundance: .
j_gene: TRBJ2-1
v_gene: TRBV29-1
CDR3aa: SVDRGWGARNEQF

abundance: .
j_gene: TRBJ2-7
v_gene: TRBV5-1
CDR3aa: ASSLAGQYPSSYEQY

abundance: few
j_gene: TRBJ2-1
v_gene: TRBV6-5
CDR3aa: ASSYSGWNEQF

abundance: .
j_gene: TRBJ2-5
v_gene: TRBV20-1
CDR3aa: SGMTSVFLQETQY

abundance: many
j_gene: TRBJ2-5
v_gene: TRBV4-2
CDR3aa: ASSQDRGGETQY

abundance: many
j_gene: TRBJ2-3
v_gene: TRBV5-1
CDR3aa: ASSPGLAQEGTHGDTQY

abundance: .
j_gene: TRBJ2-3
v_gene: TRBV7-7
CDR3aa: ASSLAITTDTQY

abundance: many
j_gene: TRBJ2-5
v_gene: TRBV5-1
CDR3aa: ASSLTGGPEETQY

abundance: .
j_gene: TRBJ2-2
v_gene: TRBV25-1
CDR3aa: ASKDRTANTGELF

abundance: .
j_gene: TRBJ2-2
v_gene: TRBV12-3/TRBV12-4
CDR3aa: ASILRGPGAGELF

abundance: few
j_gene: TRBJ2-5
v_gene: TRBV5-1
CDR3aa: ASRAGDKETQY

abundance: .
j_gene: TRBJ1-5
v_gene: TRBV25-1
CDR3aa: ASSFGANQPQH

abundance: few
j_gene: TRBJ1-1
v_gene: TRBV5-1
CDR3aa: ASGGQGTEAF

abundance: .
j_gene: TRBJ2-7
v_gene: TRBV11-2
CDR3aa: ASSRDRGEQY

abundance: few
j_gene: TRBJ2-7
v_gene: TRBV10-2
CDR3aa: ATRSIRDSYEQY

abundance: .
j_gene: TRBJ1-1
v_gene: TRBV12-3/TRBV12-4
CDR3aa: ASSLPPGSEAF

abundance: .
j_gene: TRBJ1-2
v_gene: TRBV29-1
CDR3aa: SVETRGRDYGYT

abundance: .
j_gene: TRBJ2-1
v_gene: TRBV9
CDR3aa: ASSVVEWRSSYNEQF

abundance: .
j_gene: TRBJ2-1
v_gene: TRBV7-9
CDR3aa: ASSSPVGGLAHNEQF

abundance: once
j_gene: TRBJ1-1
v_gene: TRBV7-9
CDR3aa: ASSGRQGPRTEAF

abundance: few
j_gene: TRBJ2-5
v_gene: TRBV20-1
CDR3aa: SASAETQY

abundance: .
j_gene: TRBJ2-1
v_gene: TRBV2
CDR3aa: ASSDGRGPRGINEQF

abundance: .
j_gene: TRBJ2-5
v_gene: TRBV27
CDR3aa: ASSSTPETQY

abundance: .
j_gene: TRBJ2-7
v_gene: TRBV7-6
CDR3aa: ASSLQGTGTYEQY

abundance: once
j_gene: TRBJ2-7
v_gene: TRBV7-9
CDR3aa: ASRSNSDEQY

abundance: many
j_gene: TRBJ2-3
v_gene: TRBV12-3/TRBV12-4
CDR3aa: ASSLSWGGRPTDTQY

abundance: once
j_gene: TRBJ2-7
v_gene: TRBV5-1
CDR3aa: ASGSQGSYEQY

abundance: .
j_gene: TRBJ1-5
v_gene: TRBV7-2
CDR3aa: ASSGDWTDNQPQH

abundance: .
j_gene: TRBJ2-5
v_gene: TRBV12-3/TRBV12-4
CDR3aa: ASSPAGQETQY

abundance: .
j_gene: TRBJ1-1
v_gene: TRBV7-3
CDR3aa: ASSFAGPTEAF

abundance: few
j_gene: TRBJ1-2
v_gene: TRBV12-3/TRBV12-4
CDR3aa: ASRTPGHISYT

abundance: .
j_gene: TRBJ1-2
v_gene: TRBV7-3
CDR3aa: ASSLAHGRGYT

abundance: many
j_gene: TRBJ2-7
v_gene: TRBV12-3/TRBV12-4
CDR3aa: ASSLGTEQY

abundance: .
j_gene: TRBJ2-3
v_gene: TRBV5-1
CDR3aa: ASTLERGGASTDTQY

abundance: .
j_gene: TRBJ2-1
v_gene: TRBV3-1
CDR3aa: ASSQVSAGGYEQF

abundance: many
j_gene: TRBJ1-1
v_gene: TRBV27
CDR3aa: ASTDRGYTEAF

abundance: few
j_gene: TRBJ2-3
v_gene: TRBV7-9
CDR3aa: ASSWPEDTQY

abundance: few
j_gene: TRBJ2-1
v_gene: TRBV20-1
CDR3aa: SASQLAGANEQF

abundance: .
j_gene: TRBJ2-2
v_gene: TRBV14
CDR3aa: ASSQRTLGGKRLF

abundance: few
j_gene: TRBJ2-5
v_gene: TRBV20-1
CDR3aa: SARGSVPAETQY

abundance: .
j_gene: TRBJ2-7
v_gene: TRBV29-1
CDR3aa: SVLTSASRWYEQY

abundance: .
j_gene: TRBJ2-5
v_gene: TRBV29-1
CDR3aa: SVEIPQGWGETQY